Presented here are 3 T cell receptor beta chains from one specimen sequenced in a study of cytomegalovirus exposure and HLA in healthy donors. The PCR employed 60 Vbeta primers together with 13 Jbeta primers. TCRdb's copy holds only in-frame clones and misses some; the assay was immunoSEQ multiplex PCR. The table lists some 46,000 clones. Material for sequencing was PBMCs. Every receptor here comes from a woman aged 25 to 39 in good health and CMV-seronegative.

J is TRBJ2-7 and V is TRBV18, with 12 bases that match TRBD2. CDR3 length equals 14 residues. The germline CDR1 and CDR2 sequences are KGHSH and LQKENI. V was clipped by 1 base and J by 7 bases; unmatched bases: 2. The CDR3 bases are TGTGCCAGCTCACCACGACTAGCGGGAGAAGAGCAGTACTTC. Amino acids: CASSPRLAGEEQYF.

The rearrangement uses TRBV19 and TRBJ2-1; 10 bases map to TRBD2. The CDR3 is 16 residues long. Per germline, CDR1 LNHDA and CDR2 SQIVND (reference sequence). V gave up 7 bases and J gave up 7 bases; unmatched junction bases: 13. The CDR3 DNA reads TGTGCCAGTAAAGGGACAGCGGGAGGGAGAGCGAATGAGCAGTTCTTC. It yields the protein CASKGTAGGRANEQFF.

J is TRBJ1-1 and V is TRBV6-1; D is unclear. This CDR3 is built from 12 residues. The germline gives CDR1 MNHNS, CDR2 SASEGT. Deletions cut 8 bases from V and 3 bases from J, with 10 bases between. CDR3 in amino acids: CASSLRDTEAFF. The CDR3 bases are TGTGCCAGCTCCCTTCGAGACACTGAAGCTTTCTTT.